The entry below describes one T cell receptor beta chain. This sample was taken from a study of CXCR3-negative and CXCR3-positive naive CD8 T cells. CDR3 size: 14 residues. CDR1 and CDR2 from the germline V gene are SGHNT and YYREEE (reference sequence). TRB cDNA libraries were made by UMI-labeled 5' RACE. TCRdb reanalyzed the 5' RACE reads, giving one entry per CDR3 protein sequence and no DNA. This sample's clone table lists 90,000 to 100,000 distinct CDR3 sequences. The receptor was isolated from a human donor in good health. Some clones in this sample may be carry-over from other donors' samples. The J gene is TRBJ2-7, the V gene TRBV5-4; the TCRdb call, TRBD2, lacks DNA for checking. The sequenced sample was naive CXCR3- CD8+ T cells from blood. Sample subset: CD45RO-CCR7+CD27+CD95- naive CD8+ T cells lacking CXCR3 (TNR3-). The CDR3 spells CASSGGTKAYEQYF.